This T cell receptor beta chain was sequenced during a study of blood T cells in healthy people across ages. Study results and limitations: Long-lived donors had more naive CD4+ cells and higher diversity than aged donors. The fall in TCR beta diversity per million T cells was roughly linear with age.

The donors, healthy Caucasians from Russia, were aged roughly 6 to 90. Trimming removed 6 bases from V and 1 base from J, with 18 bases in between. Germline values: CDR1 MDHEN, CDR2 SYDVKM. The CDR3 length is 16 residues. As to this clonotype: Its antigen is not identified.

Combining a sample-barcoded 5' primer with a J-beta primer mix, a second PCR ran for roughly 6 to 12 cycles. TCRdb analysed the 5' RACE reads with MiXCR anew, one entry per CDR3 protein. Of approximately 850,000 distinct CDR3 sequences listed, 40% to 50% are singletons. Sequences were obtained from blood. This clonotype originated in a man in his 60s in good health. The chain combines TRBV28 with TRBJ1-1, with TRBD1 as a possible D gene (5 bases). Here the CDR3 reads CASSPRPGQGNTEAFF. As DNA, the CDR3 is TGTGCCAGCAGCCCCCGACCCGGGCAGGGGAACACTGAAGCTTTCTTT. Full variable domain (rest looked up from reference TRBV28 and TRBJ1-1): DVKVTQSSRYLVKRTGEKVFLECVQDMDHENMFWYRQDPGLGLRLIYFSYDVKMKEKGDIPEGYSVSREKKERFSLILESASTNQTSMYLCASSPRPGQGNTEAFFGQGTRLTVV.